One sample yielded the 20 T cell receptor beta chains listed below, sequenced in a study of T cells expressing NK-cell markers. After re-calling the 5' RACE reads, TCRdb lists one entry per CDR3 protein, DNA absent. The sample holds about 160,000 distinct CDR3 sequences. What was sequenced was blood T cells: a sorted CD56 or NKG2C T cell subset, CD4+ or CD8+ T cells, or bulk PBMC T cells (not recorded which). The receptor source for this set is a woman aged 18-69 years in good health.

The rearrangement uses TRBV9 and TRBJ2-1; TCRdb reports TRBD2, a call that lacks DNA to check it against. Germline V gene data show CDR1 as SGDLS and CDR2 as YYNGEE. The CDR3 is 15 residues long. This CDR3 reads CASSPASGNYNEQFF.

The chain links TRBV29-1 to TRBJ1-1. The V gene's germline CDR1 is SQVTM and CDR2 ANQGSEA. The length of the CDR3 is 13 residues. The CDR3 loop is CSVEGGMNTEAFF.

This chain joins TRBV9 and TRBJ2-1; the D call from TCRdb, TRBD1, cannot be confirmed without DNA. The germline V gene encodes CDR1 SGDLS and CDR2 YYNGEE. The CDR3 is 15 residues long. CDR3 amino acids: CASSPRQISYNEQFF.

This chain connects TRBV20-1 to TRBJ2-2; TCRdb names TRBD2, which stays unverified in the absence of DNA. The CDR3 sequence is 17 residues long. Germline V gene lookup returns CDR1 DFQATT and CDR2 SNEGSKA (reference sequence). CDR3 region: CSARVPSGSANTGELFF.

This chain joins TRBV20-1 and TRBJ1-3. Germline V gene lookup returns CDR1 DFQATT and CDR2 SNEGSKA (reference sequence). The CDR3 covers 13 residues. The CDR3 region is CSAEWRAGNTIYF.

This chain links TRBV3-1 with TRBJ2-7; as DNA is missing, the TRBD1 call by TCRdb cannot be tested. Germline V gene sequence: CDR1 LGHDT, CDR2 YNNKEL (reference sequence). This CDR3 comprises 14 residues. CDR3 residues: CASSSRQGAYEQYF.

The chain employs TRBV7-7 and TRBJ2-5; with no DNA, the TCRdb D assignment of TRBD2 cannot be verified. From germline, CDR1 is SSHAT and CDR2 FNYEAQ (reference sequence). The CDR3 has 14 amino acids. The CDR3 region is CASSLGTSVATQYF.

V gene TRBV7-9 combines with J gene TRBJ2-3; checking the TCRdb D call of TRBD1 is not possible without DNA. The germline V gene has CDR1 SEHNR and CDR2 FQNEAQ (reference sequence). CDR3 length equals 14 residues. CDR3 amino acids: CASSPGRGTDTQYF.

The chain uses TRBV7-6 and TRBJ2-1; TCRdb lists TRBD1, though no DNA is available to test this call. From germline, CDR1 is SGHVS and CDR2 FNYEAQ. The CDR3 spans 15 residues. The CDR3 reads CASTPGGELYNEQFF. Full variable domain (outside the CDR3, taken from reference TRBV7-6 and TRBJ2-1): GAGVSQSPRYKVTKRGQDVALRCDPISGHVSLYWYRQALGQGPEFLTYFNYEAQQDKSGLPNDRFSAERPEGSISTLTIQRTEQRDSAMYRCASTPGGELYNEQFFGPGTRLTVL.

The CDR3 is CASKTGRNTEAFF. V gene TRBV12-3 or TRBV12-4 combines with J gene TRBJ1-1; the TCRdb call, TRBD1, lacks DNA for checking. The CDR3 loop spans 13 amino acids.

CDR3 sequence reads: CASSRRTPAPTTGELFF. The chain has TRBV7-9 and TRBJ2-2; no DNA is available, so the TRBD2 call from TCRdb remains unchecked. CDR3 length: 17 amino acids. Germline assignment: CDR1 SEHNR and CDR2 FQNEAQ (reference sequence).

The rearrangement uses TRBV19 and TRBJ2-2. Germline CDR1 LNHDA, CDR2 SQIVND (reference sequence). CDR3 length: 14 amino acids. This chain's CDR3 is CASSEVENTGELFF. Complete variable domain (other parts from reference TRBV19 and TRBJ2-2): DGGITQSPKYLFRKEGQNVTLSCEQNLNHDAMYWYRQDPGQGLRLIYYSQIVNDFQKGDIAEGYSVSREKKESFPLTVTSAQKNPTAFYLCASSEVENTGELFFGEGSRLTVL.

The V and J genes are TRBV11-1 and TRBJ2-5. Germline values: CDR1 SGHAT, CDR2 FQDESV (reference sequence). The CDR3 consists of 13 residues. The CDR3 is CASSSGPPETQYF.

CDR3 sequence: CASSDLDLAGPYF. The rearrangement joins TRBV5-1 to TRBJ2-7; with no DNA, the TCRdb D assignment of TRBD2 cannot be verified. This CDR3 is 13 amino acids long. Germline loops: CDR1 SGHRS, CDR2 YFSETQ.

The CDR3 loop reads CASSFSLAVYNEQFF. V usage is TRBV5-1 and J usage is TRBJ2-1; TCRdb designates TRBD2, a call that cannot be tested without DNA. CDR1 and CDR2 from the germline V gene are SGHRS and YFSETQ. The CDR3 has 15 amino acids. Looking up the rest from reference TRBV5-1 and TRBJ2-1 gives the full variable domain: KAGVTQTPRYLIKTRGQQVTLSCSPISGHRSVSWYQQTPGQGLQFLFEYFSETQRNKGNFPGRFSGRQFSNSRSEMNVSTLELGDSALYLCASSFSLAVYNEQFFGPGTRLTVL.

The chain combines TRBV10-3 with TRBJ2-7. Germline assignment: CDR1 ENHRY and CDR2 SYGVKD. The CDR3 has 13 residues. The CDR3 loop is CAIGFSSAYEQYF.

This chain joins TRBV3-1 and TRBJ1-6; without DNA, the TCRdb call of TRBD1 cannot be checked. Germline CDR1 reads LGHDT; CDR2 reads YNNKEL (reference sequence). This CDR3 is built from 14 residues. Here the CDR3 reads CASSQGQGHSPLHF. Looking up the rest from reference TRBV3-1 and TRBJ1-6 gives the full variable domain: DTAVSQTPKYLVTQMGNDKSIKCEQNLGHDTMYWYKQDSKKFLKIMFSYNNKELIINETVPNRFSPKSPDKAHLNLHINSLELGDSAVYFCASSQGQGHSPLHFGNGTRLTVT.

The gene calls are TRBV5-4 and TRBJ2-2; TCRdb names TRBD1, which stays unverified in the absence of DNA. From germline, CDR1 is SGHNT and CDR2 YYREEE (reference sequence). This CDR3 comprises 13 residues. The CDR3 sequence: CASSDRWLGELFF.

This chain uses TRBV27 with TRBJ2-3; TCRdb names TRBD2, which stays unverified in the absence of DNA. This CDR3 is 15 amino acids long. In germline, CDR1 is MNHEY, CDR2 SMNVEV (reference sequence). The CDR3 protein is CASKISGGAADTQYF.

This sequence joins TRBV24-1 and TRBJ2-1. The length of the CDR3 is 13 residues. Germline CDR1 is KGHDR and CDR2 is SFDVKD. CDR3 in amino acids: CATCGYSYNEQFF.